A single sample is the source of the 27 T cell receptor beta chains below, sequenced in a study of blood T cell repertoires in COVID-19 (dated by TCRdb to about 2020). Library prep was done by the immunoSEQ multiplex PCR assay. The source is immuneACCESS, and TCRdb retained only in-frame sequences with V and J called. Part of the clones is not carried over; for the studies checked, unresolved V genes explain less than half of this, and the remainder is unexplained. The sample yields more than 200,000 clones; about 86% were counted once. The top ten hold 1.3% to 1.5% of the sample. Source material: peripheral blood. These receptor sequences come from a man aged 80 or over with acute or convalescent COVID-19.

The chain combines TRBV2 with TRBJ2-1; TRBD2 matches at 9 bases. The CDR3 spans 18 residues. V was clipped by 3 bases and J by 1 base; unmatched bases: 10. Per germline, CDR1 SNHLY and CDR2 FYNNEI. CDR3 coding DNA: TGTGCCAGCAGTGACGAAGCGGGAGGACTAACATCCTACAATGAGCAGTTCTTC. It yields the protein CASSDEAGGLTSYNEQFF.

The J gene is TRBJ1-6, the V gene TRBV18, with 7 bases matching TRBD1. This CDR3 comprises 15 residues. The ends lost 3 bases at V and 8 bases at J; junction bases unmatched: 7. Germline V lookup: CDR1 KGHSH, CDR2 LQKENI. The CDR3 DNA follows: TGTGCCAGCTCACCCCGGGACAGCGCCGATTCACCCCTCCACTTT. Its protein product is CASSPRDSADSPLHF. The whole variable domain, filled in from reference TRBV18 and TRBJ1-6, reads NAGVMQNPRHLVRRRGQEARLRCSPMKGHSHVYWYRQLPEEGLKFMVYLQKENIIDESGMPKERFSAEFPKEGPSILRIQQVVRGDSAAYFCASSPRDSADSPLHFGNGTRLTVT.

The CDR3 DNA reads as TGTGCCAGCAGTGTACGACGGACAGCTTCTAGCACAGATACGCAGTATTTT. Its protein product is CASSVRRTASSTDTQYF. The chain has TRBV2 and TRBJ2-3, with a possible D match to TRBD1 (6 bases). The CDR3 covers 17 residues. Germline V lookup: CDR1 SNHLY, CDR2 FYNNEI. Trimming removed 4 bases at V and 0 bases at J, with 17 bases between. The full variable domain, rest sourced from reference TRBV2 and TRBJ2-3, is EPEVTQTPSHQVTQMGQEVILRCVPISNHLYFYWYRQILGQKVEFLVSFYNNEISEKSEIFDDQFSVERPDGSNFTLKIRSTKLEDSAMYFCASSVRRTASSTDTQYFGPGTRLTVL.

The DNA for the CDR3 is TGTGCCAGCAGTCCCGGGTTTAATGAAAAACTGTTTTTT. Amino acid sequence: CASSPGFNEKLFF. V and J are TRBV12-3 or TRBV12-4 and TRBJ1-4; D uncertain. The CDR3 is made up of 13 amino acids. V shed 5 bases and J shed 4 bases, with 8 bases lying between them.

The rearrangement joins TRBV5-5 to TRBJ1-3, with TRBD1 matching over 8 bases. CDR3 length: 15 amino acids. V was pared by 2 bases and J by 0 bases, with 1 base of the junction left unmatched. Looked up from germline, CDR1 is SGHKS and CDR2 is YYEKEE (reference sequence). The CDR3 DNA reads as TGTGCCAGCAGCTTTACAGGGGGCTCTGGAAACACCATATATTTT. It yields the protein CASSFTGGSGNTIYF.

The chain couples TRBV29-1 to TRBJ2-3; possibly TRBD2 for D (7 bases). The germline V gene encodes CDR1 SQVTM and CDR2 ANQGSEA. V lost 5 bases and J 3 bases, leaving 18 bases between the germline ends. CDR3 length: 15 residues. CDR3 residues: CSVKGGGLGTDTQYF. CDR3 DNA sequence: TGCAGCGTTAAAGGGGGGGGCCTAGGTACAGATACGCAGTATTTT.

J is TRBJ2-7 and V is TRBV12-3 or TRBV12-4; D perhaps matches TRBD2 (6 bases). This CDR3 has 13 amino acids. V was pared by 3 bases and J by 3 bases, with 9 bases between. The CDR3 loop reads CASSFAGSYEQYF. CDR3 coding DNA: TGTGCCAGCAGTTTCGCCGGGAGCTACGAGCAGTACTTC.

The chain joins TRBV6-5 to TRBJ1-4; 9 bases align to TRBD1. V was pared by 7 bases and J by 8 bases, with 11 bases of the junction left unmatched. The CDR3 covers 15 residues. Germline CDR1 MNHEY, CDR2 SVGAGI. CDR3 residues: CASTLSGTGSEKLFF. The CDR3 nucleotides are TGTGCCAGCACCCTCTCGGGGACAGGGTCGGAAAAACTGTTTTTT.

This clone was seen only a few times. The V call is TRBV7-6, the J call TRBJ1-6; D is unresolved. Trimming removed 1 base at V and 7 bases at J, with 11 bases between. The CDR3 consists of 15 residues. Germline assignment: CDR1 SGHVS and CDR2 FNYEAQ. The CDR3 coding sequence is TGTGCCAGCAGCTTAGAGTATAGAGGCAATTCACCCCTCCACTTT. Translation: CASSLEYRGNSPLHF. The whole variable domain, remainder taken from reference TRBV7-6 and TRBJ1-6, is GAGVSQSPRYKVTKRGQDVALRCDPISGHVSLYWYRQALGQGPEFLTYFNYEAQQDKSGLPNDRFSAERPEGSISTLTIQRTEQRDSAMYRCASSLEYRGNSPLHFGNGTRLTVT.

The chain combines TRBV6-5 with TRBJ2-2; TRBD1 matches at 7 bases. V dropped 2 bases and J dropped 4; count of bases not matched to a gene: 7. CDR1 MNHEY and CDR2 SVGAGI come from the germline V gene. The CDR3 loop spans 16 amino acids. The CDR3 loop is CASSYLYRGSTGELFF. The CDR3 DNA sequence: TGTGCCAGCAGTTACCTTTACAGGGGATCCACCGGGGAGCTGTTTTTT.

The V gene is TRBV5-4, the J gene TRBJ1-2; the match to TRBD1 covers 9 bases. The CDR3 is 13 residues long. Trimming took 4 bases from V and 2 from J; bases not matched to a gene: 0. Germline CDR1 reads SGHNT; CDR2 reads YYREEE (reference sequence). The CDR3 region is CASSGTGNYGYTF. The CDR3 DNA reads as TGTGCCAGCAGCGGGACAGGGAACTATGGCTACACCTTC.

This chain joins TRBV6-6 and TRBJ2-7; 12 bases agree with TRBD1. The V gene end was trimmed by 6 bases and the J gene end by 7 bases; junction bases not matched to a gene: 10. Germline values: CDR1 MNHNY, CDR2 SVGAGI (reference sequence). The length of the CDR3 is 15 residues. The CDR3 bases are TGTGCCAGCAGGGTCCCGGGACAGGGGGCTGGGGAGCAGTACTTC. The encoded protein is CASRVPGQGAGEQYF.

Here the CDR3 reads CATSNDREANEKLFF. The CDR3 DNA follows: TGTGCCACCAGCAATGACAGGGAGGCTAATGAAAAACTGTTTTTT. This sequence joins TRBV15 and TRBJ1-4, with 7 bases that match TRBD1. The junction had 5 bases not matched to a gene; V was cut back by 4 bases and J by 3 bases. Germline V lookup: CDR1 LNHNV, CDR2 YYDKDF (reference sequence). The CDR3 contains 15 residues.

The genes are TRBV9 and TRBJ1-1; 9 bases are shared with TRBD1. Germline lookup yields CDR1 SGDLS and CDR2 YYNGEE. With 0 bases clipped from V and 10 bases from J, the junction kept 7 bases outside the gene matches. The CDR3 spans 14 residues. The CDR3 is CASSVATGTGLAFF. Here the CDR3 DNA reads TGTGCCAGCAGCGTAGCCACCGGGACAGGGCTAGCTTTCTTT.

V is TRBV6-6 and J is TRBJ1-3; TRBD1 is a possible D gene (6 bases). Trimming removed 5 bases at V and 0 bases at J, with 11 bases between. Germline V CDR1 and CDR2: MNHNY, SVGAGI (reference sequence). The CDR3 contains 15 residues. The CDR3 DNA follows: TGTGCCAGCAGTCCCGGACAGCTCTCTGGAAACACCATATATTTT. It encodes CASSPGQLSGNTIYF.

CDR3 nucleotides: TGTGCCAGCAGCCAACAATATACGCAGTATTTT. It translates to CASSQQYTQYF. V is TRBV3-1 (or the pseudogene TRBV3-2) and J is TRBJ2-3, with D unclear. CDR1 and CDR2 (germline): LGHDT, YNNKEL (reference sequence). This CDR3 has 11 amino acids. Trimming pared 2 bases from V and 7 bases from J, leaving 4 bases between.

V usage is TRBV6-5 and J usage is TRBJ1-3; D unclear. The germline CDR1 and CDR2 sequences are MNHEY and SVGAGI. V was pared by 6 bases and J by 0 bases, with 6 bases between. The CDR3 runs 13 residues. The chain's CDR3 is CASRQSSGNTIYF. The CDR3 bases are TGTGCCAGCAGACAAAGCTCTGGAAACACCATATATTTT.

This clone was seen once. V usage is TRBV11-2 and J usage is TRBJ1-1; D unresolved. Trimming removed 5 bases at V and 4 bases at J, with 17 bases between. Germline assignment: CDR1 SGHAT and CDR2 FQNNGV. The CDR3 spans 15 residues. The CDR3 sequence is CASSPHLGGSTEAFF. The CDR3, as DNA: TGTGCCAGCAGCCCTCACTTGGGAGGAAGCACTGAAGCTTTCTTT.

The rearrangement links TRBV28 to TRBJ1-1, with D perhaps matching TRBD1 (6 bases). Trimming shortened V by 3 bases and J by 4 bases, and 12 bases separated the two germline ends. Germline V CDR1 and CDR2: MDHEN, SYDVKM. The CDR3 has 14 residues. The CDR3, as DNA: TGTGCCAGCAGTTTTAGCAGGGGCGGCACTGAAGCTTTCTTT. The encoded protein is CASSFSRGGTEAFF.

This chain joins TRBV5-6 and TRBJ1-5; 9 bases agree with TRBD1. In germline, CDR1 is SGHDT, CDR2 YYEEEE. V lost 2 bases, J lost 2 bases, and 5 bases stayed unmatched. There are 16 residues in the CDR3. CDR3 sequence (DNA): TGTGCCAGCAGCTTAAACAGGGGGCTTGGCAATCAGCCCCAGCATTTT. The encoded protein is CASSLNRGLGNQPQHF.

The genes are TRBV9 and TRBJ2-3; TRBD2 matches at 8 bases. V lost 5 bases, J lost 3 bases, and 8 bases stayed unmatched. The CDR3 consists of 15 residues. The germline V gene has CDR1 SGDLS and CDR2 YYNGEE. CDR3 DNA sequence: TGTGCCAGCAGTCCTCCGGGGGGGTTAACAGATACGCAGTATTTT. Translation: CASSPPGGLTDTQYF.

The rearrangement uses TRBV5-6 and TRBJ2-7; 8 nucleotides line up with TRBD1. V lost 2 bases and J lost 1; bases outside the gene matches: 5. CDR1 and CDR2 (germline): SGHDT, YYEEEE. The CDR3 extends over 15 amino acids. This CDR3 is CASSLPGQDSYEQYF. CDR3 nucleotides: TGTGCCAGCAGCTTACCGGGACAGGATTCCTACGAGCAGTACTTC.

This clone was picked up one time. The chain employs TRBV6-2 or TRBV6-3 and TRBJ2-3, with TRBD2 as a possible D gene (6 bases). CDR3 length: 15 amino acids. The germline gives CDR1 MNHEY, CDR2 SVGEGT. Trimming removed 0 bases from V and 4 bases from J, with 11 bases in between. CDR3 DNA sequence: TGTGCCAGCAGTTACTCTTCGGGGGATGCAGATACGCAGTATTTT. It translates to CASSYSSGDADTQYF.

This chain joins TRBV9 and TRBJ1-6; TRBD1 matches 7 bases. Trimming removed 0 bases from V and 6 bases from J; junction bases left unmatched: 3. The CDR3 runs to 15 residues. Germline values: CDR1 SGDLS, CDR2 YYNGEE. CDR3 amino acids: CASSVEGGGNSPLHF. The CDR3 DNA reads as TGTGCCAGCAGCGTAGAAGGGGGCGGTAATTCACCCCTCCACTTT.

The sample holds one count of this clone. V gene TRBV5-1 combines with J gene TRBJ2-3; TRBD2 agrees at 9 bases. The CDR3 totals 16 residues. From germline, CDR1 is SGHRS and CDR2 YFSETQ. V lost 1 base and J lost 2; bases outside the gene matches: 5. The CDR3 protein is CASSLPGLAVTDTQYF. Here the CDR3 DNA reads TGCGCCAGCAGCTTGCCGGGACTAGCTGTCACAGATACGCAGTATTTT.

The chain uses TRBV4-1 and TRBJ2-5, with D possibly matching TRBD2 (5 bases). Germline CDR1 reads MGHRA; CDR2 reads YSYEKL. The germline V and J ends were trimmed by 4 bases and 5 bases, with 14 bases remaining between them. The CDR3 sequence is 14 residues long. Here the CDR3 reads CASSRAGIGETQYF. In nucleotides, the CDR3 is TGCGCCAGCAGCCGCGCGGGCATAGGGGAGACCCAGTACTTC.

This clone was detected only a few times. The chain couples TRBV24-1 to TRBJ2-7, with 10 bases that match TRBD1. Germline lookup yields CDR1 KGHDR and CDR2 SFDVKD. The CDR3 loop spans 15 amino acids. With V trimmed by 4 bases and J by 5 bases, 7 bases remained unmatched. CDR3 nucleotide sequence: TGTGCCACCAGTGAGCCCGGGACAGGGGTCCACGAGCAGTACTTC. Translation: CATSEPGTGVHEQYF.